These T cell receptor beta chains were read from a single sample in a study of blood T cell repertoires in COVID-19. Measured with immunoSEQ multiplex PCR; TCRdb has only the in-frame clones, and not every one. The sample includes some 420,000 clones, around 87% of them seen just once. Sequencing was performed on PBMCs or T cells enriched from blood (not recorded which). These receptors originate from a man in his thirties or forties who had recovered from COVID-19. CDR3s leave out the opening cysteine and the closing phenylalanine or tryptophan.

CDR3 | V
ASSSLPGTGGSNEKLF | TRBV5-1
ASSYPQETQY | TRBV6-2/TRBV6-3
ASSGRRAGETQY | TRBV5-6
ASTDLMNTEAF | TRBV27
ASSYAGGEQF | TRBV11-2
AISELNNSPLH | TRBV10-3
ASSLGSGFHGYT | TRBV28
ASSQTISGSYNEQF | TRBV3-1/TRBV3-2
ASSLTVGTGVWETQY | TRBV27
ASGEQGSGNIQY | TRBV5-1
ASSLGTSGLISSYNEQF | TRBV27
ASSYARTVQETQY | TRBV11-2
SVPDRATDTQY | TRBV29-1
ASSRQGGGSYEQY | TRBV6-5
AWSEQWTEAF | TRBV30
ASAMSVPTTDTQY | TRBV12-5
ASSISLVGGRETQY | TRBV19
ASSPRGFGDTQY | TRBV18
ASRAGGTDTQY | TRBV19
ASMRGRQETQY | TRBV28
ATSRGQGRPYEQY | TRBV15
ASSLWGAFSGNTIY | TRBV5-1
ASSQDLEYFNSPLH | TRBV4-1
ATSPDTLSYNEQF | TRBV15
ASSRGPQETQY | TRBV2
ASSPRLAGGGEQY | TRBV7-6
ASLGQGLAGELF | TRBV2
ASSLTRYATNEKLF | TRBV7-9
ASSLKEWETQY | TRBV28
ASSVGGITEAF | TRBV6-4
ASSLSTTGNTGELF | TRBV7-9
ASSYGRQGSYEQY | TRBV6-5
SGRQFVYNEQF | TRBV29-1
ASSTLDYEQY | TRBV19
ATSRDLPGGYNSPLH | TRBV15
ASSLSQLNTEAF | TRBV7-8
ASSDPSTDTQY | TRBV10-1
ASSTSTGDSGNTIY | TRBV19
ASSPGFGTEAF | TRBV19
ASSEGTSGSDTQY | TRBV2
ASSPQDSISGNTIY | TRBV18
ATGAEYKAPY | TRBV15
ASTPGAGNGYT | TRBV7-2
ASSQGDTHNSPLH | TRBV3-1/TRBV3-2
ASSPSLREAF | TRBV11-2
ASSYQSQGYGYT | TRBV7-2
ASSLGGWVVYEQY | TRBV11-2
ASSPQASSGAYEQY | TRBV7-6
ASSLSRQGMNTEAF | TRBV27
ARNRMVGSGSTYEQY | TRBV2
ASSGGGGTSTGQPQH | TRBV19
ASSYRVVGELF | TRBV6-5
ASSAGPGTGINPSYEQY | TRBV5-4
SVEDRAGARNEQF | TRBV29-1